The 14 T cell receptor beta chains listed next were all sequenced from one sample in a study of blood T cell repertoires in COVID-19. The assay was immunoSEQ multiplex PCR, and TCRdb's table has in-frame clones only and misses some. The sample holds around 130,000 clones, around 90% seen once. The sample comprised peripheral blood. These TCRs come from a woman older than 75 with acute or convalescent COVID-19.

The chain links TRBV6-6 to TRBJ1-6; a possible D gene is TRBD1 (6 bases). CDR3 length equals 13 residues. Trimming took 6 bases from V and 8 from J, leaving 11 bases between them. Germline V lookup: CDR1 MNHNY, CDR2 SVGAGI (reference sequence). CDR3 in amino acids: CASSLDSYSPLHF. For the CDR3, the DNA is TGTGCCAGCAGCTTGGACAGCTATTCACCCCTCCACTTT.

V usage is TRBV6-5 and J usage is TRBJ1-1; D is perhaps TRBD1 (6 bases). Germline lookup yields CDR1 MNHEY and CDR2 SVGAGI. This CDR3 region has 14 residues. Trimming shortened V by 6 bases and J by 4 bases, and 15 bases separated the two germline ends. The CDR3 DNA reads as TGTGCCAGCAGACAACAGGGATTGGGCACTGAAGCTTTCTTT. Its translation: CASRQQGLGTEAFF.

V usage is TRBV5-1 and J usage is TRBJ2-7; 10 bases align to TRBD1. CDR1 SGHRS and CDR2 YFSETQ come from the germline V gene. After removal of 4 bases from V and 2 bases from J, the junction contained 3 bases not matched to a gene. This CDR3 contains 14 residues. In DNA, the CDR3 is TGCGCCAGCAGCGGGACAGGGGAAGCCTACGAGCAGTACTTC. Translation: CASSGTGEAYEQYF.

Worth noting for this clone: One end of the junction fails to match germline, which may point to a read error. The chain is built from TRBV4-1 and TRBJ2-7, with TRBD1 as a possible D gene (6 bases). Germline CDR1 and CDR2: MGHRA and YSYEKL. CDR3 length: 15 amino acids. The CDR3 spells CASSHPGTRSSEQYF. In nucleotides, the CDR3 is TGCGCCAGCAGCCATCCCGGGACACGCTCCTCCGAGCAGTACTTC.

The chain employs TRBV6-6 and TRBJ2-5, with D possibly being TRBD1 (5 bases). Trimming left V 2 bases short and J 1 base short, with 11 bases between. The CDR3 covers 15 residues. Germline V lookup: CDR1 MNHNY, CDR2 SVGAGI (reference sequence). The CDR3 nucleotides are TGTGCCAGCAGTTACCCCGGACACAGCCAAGAGACCCAGTACTTC. Translation: CASSYPGHSQETQYF.

CDR3 in DNA: TGTGCCAGCTCACCAGAAGGACTAGCGGGGGGAGATACGCAGTATTTT. Translated, it gives CASSPEGLAGGDTQYF. The chain combines TRBV18 with TRBJ2-3; 14 positions agree with TRBD2. This CDR3 region has 16 residues. With 2 bases clipped from V and 5 bases from J, the junction kept 3 bases outside the gene matches. Germline V lookup: CDR1 KGHSH, CDR2 LQKENI. Complete variable domain (other parts from reference TRBV18 and TRBJ2-3): NAGVMQNPRHLVRRRGQEARLRCSPMKGHSHVYWYRQLPEEGLKFMVYLQKENIIDESGMPKERFSAEFPKEGPSILRIQQVVRGDSAAYFCASSPEGLAGGDTQYFGPGTRLTVL.

V gene TRBV5-4 combines with J gene TRBJ1-2; 12 nucleotides line up with TRBD1. This CDR3 is 14 amino acids long. Unmatched junction bases numbered 4, after V lost 4 bases and J lost 6 bases. Germline assignment: CDR1 SGHNT and CDR2 YYREEE (reference sequence). CDR3 in amino acids: CASSRDRGPDGYTF. CDR3 DNA sequence: TGTGCCAGCAGCCGGGACAGGGGGCCCGATGGCTACACCTTC.

This sequence joins TRBV18 and TRBJ2-5; tentative D call: TRBD1 (6 bases). The CDR3 sequence is 12 residues long. Trimming left V 6 bases short and J 4 bases short, with 9 bases between. Per germline, CDR1 KGHSH and CDR2 LQKENI. As DNA, the CDR3 is TGTGCCAGCTCCCAAGGGGGAGAGACCCAGTACTTC. Its translation: CASSQGGETQYF.

This clone has only one observation. The chain has TRBV7-2 and TRBJ2-5, with D possibly matching TRBD1 (6 bases). The CDR3 contains 13 residues. Trimming shortened V by 1 base and J by 5 bases, and 8 bases separated the two germline ends. Germline-derived CDR1 and CDR2 are SGHTA and FQGNSA. The CDR3 nucleotides read TGTGCCAGCAGCTTAGACAGGGTGGAGACCCAGTACTTC. This sequence encodes CASSLDRVETQYF.

The chain is built from TRBV5-1 and TRBJ1-1; D is perhaps TRBD1 (5 bases). V was cut by 2 bases and J by 4 bases, with 12 bases left in between. Germline CDR1 SGHRS, CDR2 YFSETQ. This CDR3 is 14 amino acids long. In DNA, the CDR3 is TGCGCCAGCAGCTTCATCGGGGGAGGCACTGAAGCTTTCTTT. Protein sequence: CASSFIGGGTEAFF.

Turning to this clone: This may arise from a read error, as a much more abundant clone is one base away. The chain has TRBV3-1 (or the pseudogene TRBV3-2) and TRBJ2-2, with D possibly matching TRBD2 (6 bases). Trimming removed 5 bases at V and 0 bases at J, with 10 bases between. The CDR3 totals 15 residues. Germline values: CDR1 LGHDT, CDR2 YNNKEL (reference sequence). The CDR3 DNA is TGTGCCAGCAGCTCGGGACTTTCGAACACCGGGGAGCTGTTTTTT. Protein sequence: CASSSGLSNTGELFF.

The genes are TRBV29-1 and TRBJ1-2; 9 bases agree with TRBD1. Trimming removed 2 bases from V and 8 bases from J; junction bases left unmatched: 6. Germline V lookup: CDR1 SQVTM, CDR2 ANQGSEA. The CDR3 has 13 amino acids. The CDR3 protein is CSVEQQGAGGYTF. DNA for the CDR3: TGCAGCGTTGAACAACAGGGGGCAGGAGGCTACACCTTC.

This chain uses TRBV2 with TRBJ2-6; 8 nucleotides agree with TRBD1. V lost 3 bases to trimming and J lost 3 bases; unmatched junction nucleotides: 7. The CDR3 spans 17 residues. CDR1 and CDR2 from the germline V gene are SNHLY and FYNNEI. The CDR3 DNA is TGTGCCAGCAGTGACGACAGGGGATTGGGTGGGGCCAACGTCCTGACTTTC. Its protein is CASSDDRGLGGANVLTF.

This rearrangement joins TRBV9 to TRBJ1-1; maybe TRBD1 (6 bases). CDR3 length equals 14 residues. Germline loops: CDR1 SGDLS, CDR2 YYNGEE. V lost 3 bases and J 10 bases, leaving 19 bases between the germline ends. The CDR3 DNA reads as TGTGCCAGCAGCGGAGGACAGCCGGCTGGCGGAGCTTTCTTT. Its protein is CASSGGQPAGGAFF.